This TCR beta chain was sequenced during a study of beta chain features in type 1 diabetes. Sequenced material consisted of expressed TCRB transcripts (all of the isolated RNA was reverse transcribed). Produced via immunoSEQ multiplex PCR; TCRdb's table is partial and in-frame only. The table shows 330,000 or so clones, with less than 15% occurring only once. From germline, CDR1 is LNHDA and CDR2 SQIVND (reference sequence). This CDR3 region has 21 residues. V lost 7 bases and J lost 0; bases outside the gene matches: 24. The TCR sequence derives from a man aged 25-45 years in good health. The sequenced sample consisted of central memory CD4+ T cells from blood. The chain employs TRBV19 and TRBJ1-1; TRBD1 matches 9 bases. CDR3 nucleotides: TGTGCCAGTACCCGAAAACCGACAGGGGGTCCAAGTGCCAGGCTGAACACTGAAGCTTTCTTT. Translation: CASTRKPTGGPSARLNTEAFF.